Presented here are 5 T cell receptor beta chains from one specimen sequenced in a study of tumor-infiltrating lymphocytes in localized non-small cell lung cancer. Assay used: immunoSEQ multiplex PCR; TCRdb lists only in-frame clones, some missing. The sample yields 15,000 to 20,000 clones, 73% seen once. The sequenced sample was lung tumor tissue. The receptors were gathered from a human donor with non-small cell lung cancer.

V gene TRBV6-5 combines with J gene TRBJ2-3, with D maybe TRBD2 (6 bases). The CDR3 has 15 residues. Trimming removed 0 bases at V and 6 bases at J, with 13 bases between. Germline CDR1 reads MNHEY; CDR2 reads SVGAGI. In DNA form, the CDR3 reads TGTGCCAGCAGTTACTCGTGGACTAAAGGGGATACGCAGTATTTT. Translating it yields CASSYSWTKGDTQYF.

This clone showed up just once. The rearrangement uses TRBV7-6 and TRBJ2-7, with D tentatively TRBD1 or TRBD2 (5 bases each). Germline-derived CDR1 and CDR2 are SGHVS and FNYEAQ. The CDR3 is 13 residues long. Trimming pared 5 bases from V and 2 bases from J, leaving 10 bases between. The CDR3 region is CASSQGEAYEQYF. The CDR3 DNA sequence: TGTGCCAGCAGCCAGGGAGAAGCCTACGAGCAGTACTTC.

The V call is TRBV5-1, the J call TRBJ2-1, with TRBD1 matching over 10 bases. Germline V gene lookup returns CDR1 SGHRS and CDR2 YFSETQ. J was trimmed by 9 bases and V by 1 base; bases with no gene match: 13. The CDR3 totals 17 residues. For the CDR3, the DNA is TGCGCCAGCAGCTTGAACATAAGGACAGGGGGAACGGCTGAGCAGTTCTTC. It encodes CASSLNIRTGGTAEQFF. The full variable domain, rest sourced from reference TRBV5-1 and TRBJ2-1, is KAGVTQTPRYLIKTRGQQVTLSCSPISGHRSVSWYQQTPGQGLQFLFEYFSETQRNKGNFPGRFSGRQFSNSRSEMNVSTLELGDSALYLCASSLNIRTGGTAEQFFGPGTRLTVL.

This clone was detected a few times. The genes are TRBV5-1 and TRBJ1-6; D gene uncertain. Germline lookup yields CDR1 SGHRS and CDR2 YFSETQ. The CDR3 is 12 amino acids. Trimming took 4 bases from V and 9 from J, leaving 8 bases between them. The CDR3: CASSEEGSPLHF. CDR3 sequence (DNA): TGCGCCAGCAGCGAGGAGGGTTCACCCCTCCACTTT. Complete variable domain (other parts from reference TRBV5-1 and TRBJ1-6): KAGVTQTPRYLIKTRGQQVTLSCSPISGHRSVSWYQQTPGQGLQFLFEYFSETQRNKGNFPGRFSGRQFSNSRSEMNVSTLELGDSALYLCASSEEGSPLHFGNGTRLTVT.

A few counts support this clone. V and J are TRBV5-1 and TRBJ2-1; D is unresolved. Trimming stripped 5 bases from V and 2 bases from J, with 11 bases between. Germline-derived CDR1 and CDR2 are SGHRS and YFSETQ. CDR3 length equals 14 residues. The CDR3 region has the DNA TGCGCCAGCAGTCGAACCCCGGCCTACAATGAGCAGTTCTTC. Protein: CASSRTPAYNEQFF.